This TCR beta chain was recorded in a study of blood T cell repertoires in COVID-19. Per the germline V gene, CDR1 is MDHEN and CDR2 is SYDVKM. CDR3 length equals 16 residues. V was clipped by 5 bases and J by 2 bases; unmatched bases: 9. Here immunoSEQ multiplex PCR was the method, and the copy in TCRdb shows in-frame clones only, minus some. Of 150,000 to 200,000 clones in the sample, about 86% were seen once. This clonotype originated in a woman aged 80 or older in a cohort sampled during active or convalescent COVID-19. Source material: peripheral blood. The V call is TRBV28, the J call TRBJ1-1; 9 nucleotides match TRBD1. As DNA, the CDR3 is TGTGCCAGCAGTCTCTTTGGGACAGGGCTTAACACTGAAGCTTTCTTT. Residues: CASSLFGTGLNTEAFF.